This passage covers 5 T cell receptor beta chains from one sample sequenced in a study of blood T cell repertoires in COVID-19. Using immunoSEQ multiplex PCR, the repertoire was profiled, and TCRdb retains in-frame clones only, with some absent. The sample has about 200,000 clones; around 90% are singletons. Sequenced material: peripheral blood. These receptor sequences come from a man aged 60-69 years who had recovered from COVID-19.

As regards this clone: This sample also contains other DNA sequences that code for the same CDR3. This rearrangement joins TRBV20-1 to TRBJ2-1, with TRBD2 matching 7 bases. Unmatched junction bases numbered 0, after V lost 3 bases and J lost 7 bases. Germline V gene lookup returns CDR1 DFQATT and CDR2 SNEGSKA (reference sequence). The CDR3 covers 11 residues. CDR3 nucleotides: TGCAGTGCTAGGGGAGGGAATGAGCAGTTCTTC. Translation: CSARGGNEQFF.

The rearrangement uses TRBV2 and TRBJ1-1; D might be TRBD1 (6 bases). The CDR3 extends over 13 amino acids. Germline V lookup: CDR1 SNHLY, CDR2 FYNNEI. Trimming took 8 bases from V and 4 from J, leaving 14 bases between them. The CDR3 nucleotides are TGTGCCAGCCTTCAGGGGATGGGCACTGAAGCTTTCTTT. Translating it yields CASLQGMGTEAFF.

This clone was seen once. V and J are TRBV18 and TRBJ2-5; D remains unclear. The V gene lost 0 bases and the J gene lost 5 bases, with 4 bases spanning the gap. Germline CDR1 reads KGHSH; CDR2 reads LQKENI. This CDR3 has 12 amino acids. CDR3 sequence (DNA): TGTGCCAGCTCACCACCCATCGAGACCCAGTACTTC. Translated, it gives CASSPPIETQYF. Supplemented by reference TRBV18 and TRBJ2-5, the full variable domain reads NAGVMQNPRHLVRRRGQEARLRCSPMKGHSHVYWYRQLPEEGLKFMVYLQKENIIDESGMPKERFSAEFPKEGPSILRIQQVVRGDSAAYFCASSPPIETQYFGPGTRLLVL.

The gene calls are TRBV5-1 and TRBJ2-3; weak D call: TRBD1 (5 bases). The CDR3 is 15 amino acids. V was trimmed by 4 bases and J by 4 bases, leaving 16 bases between them. From germline, CDR1 is SGHRS and CDR2 YFSETQ. The CDR3 region is CASSPPLTAADTQYF. CDR3 DNA sequence: TGCGCCAGCAGCCCACCACTGACAGCCGCAGATACGCAGTATTTT. Full variable domain (rest looked up from reference TRBV5-1 and TRBJ2-3): KAGVTQTPRYLIKTRGQQVTLSCSPISGHRSVSWYQQTPGQGLQFLFEYFSETQRNKGNFPGRFSGRQFSNSRSEMNVSTLELGDSALYLCASSPPLTAADTQYFGPGTRLTVL.

The CDR3 spells CASSVALTSNQETQYF. CDR3 DNA sequence: TGTGCCAGCAGCGTAGCGTTGACTAGCAACCAAGAGACCCAGTACTTC. V usage is TRBV9 and J usage is TRBJ2-5; 7 nucleotides agree with TRBD2. Germline V gene sequence: CDR1 SGDLS, CDR2 YYNGEE. Trimming cost V 0 bases and J 0 bases; bases outside gene matches: 5. The CDR3 runs 16 residues.